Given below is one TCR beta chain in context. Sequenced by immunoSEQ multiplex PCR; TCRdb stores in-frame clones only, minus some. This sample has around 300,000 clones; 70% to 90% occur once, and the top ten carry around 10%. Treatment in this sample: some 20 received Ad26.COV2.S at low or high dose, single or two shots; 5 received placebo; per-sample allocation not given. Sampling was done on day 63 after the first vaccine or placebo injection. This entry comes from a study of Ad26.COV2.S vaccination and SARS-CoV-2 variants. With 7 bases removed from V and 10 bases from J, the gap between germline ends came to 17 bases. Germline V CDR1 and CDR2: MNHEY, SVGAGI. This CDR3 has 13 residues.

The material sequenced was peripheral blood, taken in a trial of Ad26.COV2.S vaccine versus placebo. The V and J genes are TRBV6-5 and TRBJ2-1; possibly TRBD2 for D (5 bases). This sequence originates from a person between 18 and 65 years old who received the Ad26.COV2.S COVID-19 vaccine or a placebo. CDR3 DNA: TGTGCCAGCAAACAAACTAGTACGTACGAGCAGTTCTTC. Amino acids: CASKQTSTYEQFF.